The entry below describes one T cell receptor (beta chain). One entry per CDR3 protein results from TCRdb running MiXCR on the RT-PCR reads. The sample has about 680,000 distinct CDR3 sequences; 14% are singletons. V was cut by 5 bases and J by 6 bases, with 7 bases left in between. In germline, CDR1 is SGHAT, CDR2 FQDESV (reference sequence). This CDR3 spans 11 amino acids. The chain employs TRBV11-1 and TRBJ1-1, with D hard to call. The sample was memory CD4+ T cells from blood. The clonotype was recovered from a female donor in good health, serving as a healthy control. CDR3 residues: CASSQWAEAFF. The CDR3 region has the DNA TGTGCCAGCAGCCAGTGGGCTGAAGCTTTCTTT.